These 30 T cell receptor beta chains were all obtained from the same sample, sequenced in a study of T cell responses to AZD1222 COVID-19 vaccine. Assay used: immunoSEQ multiplex PCR; TCRdb lists only in-frame clones, some missing. The table includes 95,000 to 100,000 clones, more than 75% detected once. The sample here was peripheral blood, taken on day 0 of AZD1222 vaccination. The source is an adult in good health.

The rearrangement links TRBV6-1 to TRBJ2-5, with 7 nucleotides matching TRBD2. The V gene end was trimmed by 3 bases and the J gene end by 4 bases; junction bases not matched to a gene: 14. CDR3 length: 17 amino acids. Germline V gene lookup returns CDR1 MNHNS and CDR2 SASEGT. The CDR3 DNA follows: TGTGCCAGCAGTGATAATTTTGCGGGAGTAGGAGGAGAGACCCAGTACTTC. Translating gives CASSDNFAGVGGETQYF.

The chain combines TRBV6-1 with TRBJ1-5; 8 bases align to TRBD1. The CDR3 runs to 15 residues. V lost 3 bases to trimming and J lost 5 bases; unmatched junction nucleotides: 6. Germline assignment: CDR1 MNHNS and CDR2 SASEGT. The CDR3 nucleotides are TGTGCCAGCAGTGATTTAGGACAGGGCTATCAGCCCCAGCATTTT. It codes for CASSDLGQGYQPQHF.

The chain combines TRBV30 with TRBJ1-4; D is unresolved. CDR3 length equals 13 residues. With 2 bases removed from V and 4 bases from J, the gap between germline ends came to 8 bases. Germline CDR1 reads GTSNPN; CDR2 reads SVGIG (reference sequence). CDR3 sequence: CAWSIGLNEKLFF. CDR3 DNA sequence: TGTGCCTGGAGTATTGGACTTAATGAAAAACTGTTTTTT.

The genes are TRBV29-1 and TRBJ1-1; D gene uncertain. V gave up 4 bases and J gave up 1 base, with 4 bases separating them. CDR3 length: 11 amino acids. The V gene's germline CDR1 is SQVTM and CDR2 ANQGSEA. DNA of the CDR3: TGCAGCGTTGCGTCGAACACTGAAGCTTTCTTT. Its protein product is CSVASNTEAFF.

V and J are TRBV27 and TRBJ1-1, with a possible D match to TRBD1 (6 bases). The CDR3 spans 14 residues. Per germline, CDR1 MNHEY and CDR2 SMNVEV (reference sequence). V was trimmed by 2 bases and J by 2 bases, leaving 9 bases between them. The CDR3 protein is CASSLRRGNTEAFF. The DNA for the CDR3 is TGTGCCAGCAGTTTACGCAGGGGTAACACTGAAGCTTTCTTT.

The rearrangement uses TRBV7-9 and TRBJ2-7; the D gene is possibly TRBD1 (5 bases). Per the germline V gene, CDR1 is SEHNR and CDR2 is FQNEAQ (reference sequence). With 1 base removed from V and 3 bases from J, the gap between germline ends came to 7 bases. This CDR3 region has 13 residues. In nucleotides, the CDR3 is TGTGCCAGCAGCTTAGGACAGCGCTACGAGCAGTACTTC. Translating gives CASSLGQRYEQYF. Full variable domain (remainder filled in from reference TRBV7-9 and TRBJ2-7): DTGVSQNPRHKITKRGQNVTFRCDPISEHNRLYWYRQTLGQGPEFLTYFQNEAQLEKSRLLSDRFSAERPKGSFSTLEIQRTEQGDSAMYLCASSLGQRYEQYFGPGTRLTVT.

This clone was detected a few times. The chain links TRBV5-1 to TRBJ2-5; TRBD1 is a possible D gene (5 bases). Deletions cut 0 bases from V and 4 bases from J, with 10 bases between. Germline lookup yields CDR1 SGHRS and CDR2 YFSETQ. The CDR3 runs to 14 residues. In nucleotides, the CDR3 is TGCGCCAGCAGCTTGGGTCGTAGGGGAGAGACCCAGTACTTC. It encodes CASSLGRRGETQYF.

The J gene is TRBJ2-3, the V gene TRBV29-1; possibly TRBD1 for D (6 bases). Germline-derived CDR1 and CDR2 are SQVTM and ANQGSEA. The CDR3 extends over 16 amino acids. V was shortened by 4 bases and J by 1 base, with 18 bases between the two germline ends. CDR3: CSVGSRTVGGTDTQYF. The CDR3 nucleotides read TGCAGCGTTGGGTCCCGGACAGTCGGGGGCACAGATACGCAGTATTTT.

The gene calls are TRBV5-1 and TRBJ1-1, with TRBD1 matching 11 bases. CDR3 length equals 15 residues. Per the germline V gene, CDR1 is SGHRS and CDR2 is YFSETQ. Trimming at V came to 2 bases and at J to 4 bases, leaving 4 bases not matched to a gene. The chain's CDR3 is CASSLEGQGATEAFF. CDR3 sequence (DNA): TGCGCCAGCAGCTTAGAAGGACAGGGGGCCACTGAAGCTTTCTTT.

This clone was recorded a few times. V is TRBV11-3 and J is TRBJ2-1; 13 bases are shared with TRBD2. The germline V gene encodes CDR1 SGHNT and CDR2 YENEEA. The V and J ends lost 4 bases and 10 bases, in that order; junction bases with no gene match: 7. The CDR3 extends over 15 amino acids. The CDR3 nucleotides read TGTGCCAGCAGCTCCCGGACTAGCGGGAGAGACGAGCAGTTCTTC. The encoded protein is CASSSRTSGRDEQFF. The full variable domain, rest sourced from reference TRBV11-3 and TRBJ2-1, is EAGVVQSPRYKIIEKKQPVAFWCNPISGHNTLYWYLQNLGQGPELLIRYENEEAVDDSQLPKDRFSAERLKGVDSTLKIQPAELGDSAVYLCASSSRTSGRDEQFFGPGTRLTVL.

J is TRBJ2-5 and V is TRBV5-4; D uncertain. The CDR3 is 16 residues long. The V and J ends lost 3 bases and 6 bases respectively, with 21 bases between them. Germline CDR1 is SGHNT and CDR2 is YYREEE (reference sequence). The CDR3 loop is CASSYPGASEGKTQYF. The DNA for the CDR3 is TGTGCCAGCAGCTACCCCGGCGCATCTGAAGGGAAGACCCAGTACTTC.

The chain joins TRBV11-2 to TRBJ1-2; no clear D gene. This CDR3 is 13 amino acids long. V was clipped by 7 bases and J by 7 bases, with 16 bases between them. Germline-derived CDR1 and CDR2 are SGHAT and FQNNGV. DNA for the CDR3: TGTGCCAGCAAATTGGACGTAAATCGTGGCTACACCTTC. Amino acids: CASKLDVNRGYTF.

This clone showed up just a few times. The CDR3 region is CATTRADNSPLHF. In DNA form, the CDR3 reads TGTGCCACGACCCGTGCGGATAATTCACCCCTCCACTTT. The chain has TRBV19 and TRBJ1-6; no definite D call. Trimming stripped 10 bases from V and 5 bases from J, with 12 bases between. Germline lookup yields CDR1 LNHDA and CDR2 SQIVND (reference sequence). The length of the CDR3 is 13 residues.

V usage is TRBV3-1 (or the pseudogene TRBV3-2) and J usage is TRBJ2-7; tentatively, D is TRBD1 (5 bases). Trimming cost V 2 bases and J 5 bases, with 16 bases left between them. The CDR3 extends over 15 amino acids. Per the germline V gene, CDR1 is LGHDT and CDR2 is YNNKEL (reference sequence). CDR3 region: CASSQRWGLSDEQYF. As DNA, the CDR3 is TGTGCCAGCAGCCAAAGGTGGGGCCTGAGCGACGAGCAGTACTTC.

As DNA, the CDR3 is TGTGCCAGCAGTGAAGTATGGGAGACTGAAGCTTTCTTT. Amino acid sequence: CASSEVWETEAFF. The J gene is TRBJ1-1, the V gene TRBV2; D gene uncertain. The CDR3 runs to 13 residues. Trimming took 1 base from V and 5 from J, leaving 8 bases between them. Germline CDR1 reads SNHLY; CDR2 reads FYNNEI.

J is TRBJ1-2 and V is TRBV6-5, with TRBD1 matching 7 bases. After removal of 7 bases from V and 8 bases from J, the junction contained 10 bases not matched to a gene. The CDR3 has 13 amino acids. Germline CDR1 is MNHEY and CDR2 is SVGAGI. The CDR3 sequence is CASTARGVRGYTF. CDR3 in DNA: TGTGCCAGCACCGCCAGGGGGGTAAGGGGCTACACCTTC.

This rearrangement joins TRBV5-4 to TRBJ1-1; possible D gene TRBD1, 5 bases. The germline gives CDR1 SGHNT, CDR2 YYREEE (reference sequence). The CDR3 is made up of 14 amino acids. V gave up 5 bases and J gave up 1 base, with 12 bases separating them. The CDR3 nucleotides read TGTGCCAGCAGGAGAGGGGTCGGGAACACTGAAGCTTTCTTT. Translation: CASRRGVGNTEAFF.

The genes are TRBV30 and TRBJ1-2, with D maybe TRBD1 (6 bases). CDR1 and CDR2 from the germline V gene are GTSNPN and SVGIG (reference sequence). Trimming shortened V by 3 bases and J by 8 bases, and 13 bases separated the two germline ends. The CDR3 runs 12 residues. The CDR3 region has the DNA TGTGCCTGGAGCCGGATGACAGGCGGCTACACCTTC. This encodes CAWSRMTGGYTF.

The chain joins TRBV5-1 to TRBJ1-2; TRBD1 agrees at 7 bases. The germline V gene encodes CDR1 SGHRS and CDR2 YFSETQ. This CDR3 is 16 amino acids long. After removal of 4 bases from V and 6 bases from J, the junction contained 15 bases not matched to a gene. The CDR3 coding sequence is TGCGCCAGCAGCCTCGGAGGGGGCCAGGTTTCGGATGGCTACACCTTC. Translation: CASSLGGGQVSDGYTF. Together with reference TRBV5-1 and TRBJ1-2, the CDR3 gives the full variable domain: KAGVTQTPRYLIKTRGQQVTLSCSPISGHRSVSWYQQTPGQGLQFLFEYFSETQRNKGNFPGRFSGRQFSNSRSEMNVSTLELGDSALYLCASSLGGGQVSDGYTFGSGTRLTVV.

A word on this clone: Its ends do not fully match the called genes, so a read error is possible. This chain links TRBV30 with TRBJ1-3; 7 bases align to TRBD1. The CDR3 runs to 15 residues. Germline loops: CDR1 GTSNPN, CDR2 SVGIG (reference sequence). As DNA, the CDR3 is TGTGCCTGGAGTGTAAGGGGACAGTTTGGAAACGCCATATATTTT. Residues: CAWSVRGQFGNAIYF. Together with reference TRBV30 and TRBJ1-3, the CDR3 gives the full variable domain: SQTIHQWPATLVQPVGSPLSLECTVEGTSNPNLYWYRQAAGRGLQLLFYSVGIGQISSEVPQNLSASRPQDRQFILSSKKLLLSDSGFYLCAWSVRGQFGNAIYFGEGSWLTVV.

The chain is built from TRBV9 and TRBJ1-6, with D possibly matching TRBD1 (6 bases). Germline CDR1 is SGDLS and CDR2 is YYNGEE. Trimming removed 3 bases from V and 6 bases from J, with 16 bases in between. The CDR3 has 16 amino acids. CDR3 amino acids: CASSAGGFFFNSPLHF. The CDR3 coding sequence is TGTGCCAGCAGCGCGGGGGGCTTCTTTTTTAATTCACCCCTCCACTTT.

CDR3 residues: CASTFTPRAKGYEQYF. CDR3 nucleotides: TGTGCCAGCACCTTTACCCCAAGGGCAAAAGGCTACGAGCAGTACTTC. This chain links TRBV27 with TRBJ2-7; D is unclear. The germline V gene encodes CDR1 MNHEY and CDR2 SMNVEV (reference sequence). Deletions cut 7 bases from V and 3 bases from J, with 22 bases between. There are 16 residues in the CDR3.

Only one count was recorded for this clone. The V call is TRBV5-1, the J call TRBJ2-2; TRBD1 is a possible D gene (5 bases). V shed 4 bases and J shed 13 bases, with 14 bases lying between them. This CDR3 region has 12 residues. Germline V CDR1 and CDR2: SGHRS, YFSETQ. The CDR3 spells CASSLIPGWLFF. CDR3 DNA: TGCGCCAGCAGCCTCATCCCAGGGTGGCTGTTTTTT.

The chain employs TRBV4-1 and TRBJ2-2; 9 bases line up with TRBD1. V lost 4 bases, J lost 4 bases, and 7 bases stayed unmatched. Germline V gives CDR1 MGHRA, CDR2 YSYEKL. This CDR3 region has 16 residues. CDR3 sequence (DNA): TGCGCCAGCAGCCCGGCCGGGACAGGGCGCACCGGGGAGCTGTTTTTT. Protein product: CASSPAGTGRTGELFF.

V is TRBV5-1 and J is TRBJ2-2, with 13 nucleotides matching TRBD2. The germline V gene has CDR1 SGHRS and CDR2 YFSETQ. Germline trimming cut 0 bases from V and 4 bases from J; bases unmatched to any gene: 3. The CDR3 spans 17 residues. The CDR3: CASSLVLAGGPTGELFF. CDR3 nucleotide sequence: TGCGCCAGCAGCTTGGTACTAGCGGGAGGGCCCACCGGGGAGCTGTTTTTT.

This clone was detected only once. The gene calls are TRBV19 and TRBJ1-1, with D perhaps matching TRBD1 (6 bases). The ends were cut back, 7 bases at V and 0 bases at J, with 24 bases in the middle. The CDR3 totals 18 residues. The germline V gene encodes CDR1 LNHDA and CDR2 SQIVND (reference sequence). The CDR3 DNA reads TGTGCCAGTACCCACAACCCTCCGGGGGCCGCACTGAACACTGAAGCTTTCTTT. This codes for CASTHNPPGAALNTEAFF.

The chain carries TRBV3-1 (or the pseudogene TRBV3-2) and TRBJ1-5; 8 positions match TRBD1. Germline V lookup: CDR1 LGHDT, CDR2 YNNKEL (reference sequence). Trimming cost V 6 bases and J 0 bases; bases outside gene matches: 7. This CDR3 region has 16 residues. CDR3 nucleotides: TGTGCCAGCAGTCTTTCAGGGGGCGTTAGCAATCAGCCCCAGCATTTT. Translating it yields CASSLSGGVSNQPQHF.

As concerns this clone: The junction departs from germline at one end; a sequencing error may be responsible. The V call is TRBV29-1, the J call TRBJ2-7, with D perhaps TRBD1 (5 bases). The CDR3 is 13 residues long. Germline CDR1 is SQVTM and CDR2 is ANQGSEA. Here the CDR3 DNA reads TGCAGCGTGGAAGCAGGGTCTAACTACGAGCAGTACTTC. Amino acids: CSVEAGSNYEQYF.

The gene calls are TRBV19 and TRBJ2-7; D gene uncertain. The germline CDR1 and CDR2 sequences are LNHDA and SQIVND (reference sequence). V lost 3 bases and J 6 bases, leaving 12 bases between the germline ends. This CDR3 region has 13 residues. The CDR3 loop is CASSIAGSGEQYF. In nucleotides, the CDR3 is TGTGCCAGTAGTATCGCCGGGTCCGGCGAGCAGTACTTC. The full variable domain, rest sourced from reference TRBV19 and TRBJ2-7, is DGGITQSPKYLFRKEGQNVTLSCEQNLNHDAMYWYRQDPGQGLRLIYYSQIVNDFQKGDIAEGYSVSREKKESFPLTVTSAQKNPTAFYLCASSIAGSGEQYFGPGTRLTVT.

This chain connects TRBV6-1 to TRBJ2-5; the match to TRBD1 covers 7 bases. This CDR3 comprises 14 residues. The trim removed 1 base at V and 7 bases at J, leaving 6 bases unmatched. Germline V gene lookup returns CDR1 MNHNS and CDR2 SASEGT. The CDR3 here is CASSEDPTGRTQYF. DNA of the CDR3: TGTGCCAGCAGTGAAGACCCGACAGGGAGGACCCAGTACTTC.